The 15 T cell receptor beta chains presented below share a single source sample, sequenced in a study. A single record per CDR3 protein comes from TCRdb applying MiXCR to the RT-PCR reads. The table lists about 680,000 distinct CDR3 sequences, approximately 15% of them singletons. What was sequenced was memory CD4+ T cells from blood. All receptors come from a female donor in good health, serving as a healthy control.

In this sample, this clonotype turned up a few times. The V gene is TRBV20-1, the J gene TRBJ2-1, with 7 bases aligning to TRBD2. The CDR3 is 15 residues long. With 0 bases clipped from V and 8 bases from J, the junction kept 10 bases outside the gene matches. CDR1 and CDR2 from the germline V gene are DFQATT and SNEGSKA (reference sequence). The DNA of the CDR3 is TGCAGTGCTAGAGATCCTAGCGGATATTTAGATGAGCAGTTCTTC. Translated: CSARDPSGYLDEQFF.

The chain joins TRBV20-1 to TRBJ1-3; D gene uncertain. Germline CDR1 and CDR2: DFQATT and SNEGSKA (reference sequence). V gave up 0 bases and J gave up 0 bases, with 12 bases separating them. This CDR3 region has 16 residues. CDR3 region: CSARDPAAGSGNTIYF. CDR3 DNA sequence: TGCAGTGCTAGAGATCCCGCAGCCGGCTCTGGAAACACCATATATTTT.

In its sample, this clonotype was seen many times. The chain carries TRBV29-1 and TRBJ2-1, with TRBD2 as a possible D gene (6 bases). V was pared by 3 bases and J by 15 bases, with 6 bases between. The CDR3 length is 8 residues. Germline lookup yields CDR1 SQVTM and CDR2 ANQGSEA. CDR3 in DNA: TGCAGCGTTGACGGGAGGTTCTTC. It translates to CSVDGRFF.

This clonotype was detected ten times or more. V and J are TRBV5-6 and TRBJ2-2; D possibly corresponds to TRBD2 (5 bases). The V end lost 2 bases, the J end lost 1 base, and 12 bases lay between the germline ends. The germline CDR1 and CDR2 sequences are SGHDT and YYEEEE. This CDR3 is built from 16 residues. The CDR3 region has the DNA TGTGCCAGCAGCTTCCTACTCAGCGGGAACACCGGGGAGCTGTTTTTT. Protein sequence: CASSFLLSGNTGELFF.

This sequence joins TRBV28 and TRBJ2-1; no clear D gene. The CDR3 spans 12 residues. Between the trimmed V and J ends, which lost 1 base and 13 bases, there was a span of 11 bases. Germline CDR1 is MDHEN and CDR2 is SYDVKM. The CDR3 sequence is CASSLFRLGQFF. The CDR3 DNA reads as TGTGCCAGCAGTTTATTCCGGCTAGGACAGTTCTTC.

The rearrangement joins TRBV4-2 to TRBJ1-2, with D perhaps matching TRBD1 (5 bases). CDR1 is LGHNA and CDR2 is YNFKEQ in the germline V gene. The CDR3 is made up of 15 amino acids. V lost 0 bases, J lost 6 bases, and 14 bases lay in between. The CDR3 DNA sequence: TGTGCCAGCAGCCAAGAAGTGGGTGGGACGAATGGCTACACCTTC. The encoded protein is CASSQEVGGTNGYTF.

Ten or more counts support this clonotype. CDR3 DNA sequence: TGTGCCAGCAGCTTAGTCAAAACCCTCTACAATGAGCAGTTCTTC. It translates to CASSLVKTLYNEQFF. The chain is built from TRBV7-2 and TRBJ2-1; D is undetermined. Trimming removed 1 base from V and 3 bases from J, with 10 bases in between. Germline lookup yields CDR1 SGHTA and CDR2 FQGNSA. The CDR3 length is 15 residues.

The chain recombines TRBV2 with TRBJ2-7, with 7 bases identical to TRBD1. In germline, CDR1 is SNHLY, CDR2 FYNNEI. CDR3 size: 14 residues. Trimming cost V 1 base and J 6 bases; bases outside gene matches: 6. The CDR3 spells CASSEDGTESEQYF. The CDR3 DNA follows: TGTGCCAGCAGTGAAGACGGGACAGAAAGCGAGCAGTACTTC.

This clonotype was detected ten times or more. This chain joins TRBV27 and TRBJ2-1; D might be TRBD1 (5 bases). The length of the CDR3 is 18 residues. In germline, CDR1 is MNHEY, CDR2 SMNVEV (reference sequence). V dropped 6 bases and J dropped 8 bases, with 29 bases sitting between them. CDR3 bases: TGTGCCAGCAGCCTGATGACAGCTCCACCCCAGGATTGGGATGAGCAGTTCTTC. Translating it yields CASSLMTAPPQDWDEQFF.

This clonotype was observed a few times. The chain employs TRBV7-2 and TRBJ2-1, with 14 bases aligning to TRBD2. The CDR3 runs to 19 residues. The germline V gene has CDR1 SGHTA and CDR2 FQGNSA. After removal of 5 bases from V and 7 bases from J, the junction contained 16 bases not matched to a gene. CDR3 DNA: TGTGCCAGCAGCCGAGTAGGGACTAGCGGGAGCGTTGGGGAAAATGAGCAGTTCTTC. This encodes CASSRVGTSGSVGENEQFF. The full variable domain, with the rest looked up from reference TRBV7-2 and TRBJ2-1, is GAGVSQSPSNKVTEKGKDVELRCDPISGHTALYWYRQSLGQGLEFLIYFQGNSAPDKSGLPSDRFSAERTGGSVSTLTIQRTQQEDSAVYLCASSRVGTSGSVGENEQFFGPGTRLTVL.

This clonotype was counted ten times or more. J is TRBJ1-6 and V is TRBV4-3; D uncertain. Germline V CDR1 and CDR2: LGHNA, YSLEER. The CDR3 contains 16 residues. The germline V and J ends were trimmed by 3 bases and 8 bases, with 17 bases remaining between them. The CDR3 bases are TGCGCCAGCAGCCAGAGACCCCGCGCCGCCGATTCACCCCTCCACTTT. Translated: CASSQRPRAADSPLHF.

This chain joins TRBV7-9 and TRBJ2-5; D may be TRBD2 (6 bases). Germline CDR1 and CDR2: SEHNR and FQNEAQ (reference sequence). The CDR3 sequence is 16 residues long. Trimming removed 5 bases at V and 2 bases at J, with 18 bases between. In nucleotides, the CDR3 is TGTGCCAGCAGCCCGGCGGCTGGGGGGTCTCAAGAGACCCAGTACTTC. As protein: CASSPAAGGSQETQYF.

This clonotype was seen a handful of times. CDR3 sequence (DNA): TGCAGTGCTTTTCGACAGGGGACGGATGGCTACACCTTC. Its protein is CSAFRQGTDGYTF. The rearrangement uses TRBV20-1 and TRBJ1-2, with 8 bases lining up with TRBD1. Germline assignment: CDR1 DFQATT and CDR2 SNEGSKA (reference sequence). The junction had 8 bases not matched to a gene; V was cut back by 5 bases and J by 6 bases. CDR3 length: 13 residues.

This clonotype was counted between two and nine times. This chain joins TRBV6-6 and TRBJ2-7, with D perhaps TRBD2 (7 bases). The germline CDR1 and CDR2 sequences are MNHNY and SVGAGI (reference sequence). This CDR3 is 15 amino acids long. With 5 bases removed from V and 2 bases from J, the gap between germline ends came to 16 bases. The CDR3 sequence is CASSLGGGVTYEQYF. In nucleotides, the CDR3 is TGTGCCAGCAGTCTAGGCGGGGGCGTTACCTACGAGCAGTACTTC.

V and J are TRBV5-4 and TRBJ2-5; maybe TRBD2 (5 bases). The CDR3 is made up of 15 amino acids. V shed 1 base and J shed 4 bases, with 14 bases lying between them. Germline CDR1 is SGHNT and CDR2 is YYREEE (reference sequence). CDR3 nucleotides: TGTGCCAGCAGCTTGCGGACTCCTGGGGTAGAGACCCAGTACTTC. Its protein product is CASSLRTPGVETQYF.